This T cell receptor (beta chain) appears in the sequencing data of a study of OX40 agonist ivuxolimab in advanced cancers. Study-level information: The dose-escalation cohort had hepatocellular carcinoma, melanoma, renal cell or head and neck cancer.

Study-wide results and caveats: At doses 0.1 to 3.0 mg/kg, CD4+ and CD8+ clones expanded.

Concerning this clone: Its antigen is as yet unknown.

The V end lost 1 base, the J end lost 3 bases, and 13 bases lay between the germline ends. Germline lookup yields CDR1 SGHTA and CDR2 FQGNSA. CDR3 length: 15 amino acids. Clones were read by immunoSEQ multiplex PCR, and TCRdb kept only the in-frame ones, dropping some. The sample shows 45,000 to 65,000 clones, around 82% of them seen only once. The sequence came from an adult with an advanced solid tumor such as melanoma, head and neck, liver or kidney cancer. V usage is TRBV7-2 and J usage is TRBJ2-7; no reliable D call. Sequenced material: CD4+ or CD8+ T cells sorted from blood, taken in a trial of the OX40 agonist ivuxolimab. Here the CDR3 reads CASSLEPLTFYEQYF. CDR3 nucleotide sequence: TGTGCCAGCAGCTTAGAGCCTCTGACCTTCTACGAGCAGTACTTC.